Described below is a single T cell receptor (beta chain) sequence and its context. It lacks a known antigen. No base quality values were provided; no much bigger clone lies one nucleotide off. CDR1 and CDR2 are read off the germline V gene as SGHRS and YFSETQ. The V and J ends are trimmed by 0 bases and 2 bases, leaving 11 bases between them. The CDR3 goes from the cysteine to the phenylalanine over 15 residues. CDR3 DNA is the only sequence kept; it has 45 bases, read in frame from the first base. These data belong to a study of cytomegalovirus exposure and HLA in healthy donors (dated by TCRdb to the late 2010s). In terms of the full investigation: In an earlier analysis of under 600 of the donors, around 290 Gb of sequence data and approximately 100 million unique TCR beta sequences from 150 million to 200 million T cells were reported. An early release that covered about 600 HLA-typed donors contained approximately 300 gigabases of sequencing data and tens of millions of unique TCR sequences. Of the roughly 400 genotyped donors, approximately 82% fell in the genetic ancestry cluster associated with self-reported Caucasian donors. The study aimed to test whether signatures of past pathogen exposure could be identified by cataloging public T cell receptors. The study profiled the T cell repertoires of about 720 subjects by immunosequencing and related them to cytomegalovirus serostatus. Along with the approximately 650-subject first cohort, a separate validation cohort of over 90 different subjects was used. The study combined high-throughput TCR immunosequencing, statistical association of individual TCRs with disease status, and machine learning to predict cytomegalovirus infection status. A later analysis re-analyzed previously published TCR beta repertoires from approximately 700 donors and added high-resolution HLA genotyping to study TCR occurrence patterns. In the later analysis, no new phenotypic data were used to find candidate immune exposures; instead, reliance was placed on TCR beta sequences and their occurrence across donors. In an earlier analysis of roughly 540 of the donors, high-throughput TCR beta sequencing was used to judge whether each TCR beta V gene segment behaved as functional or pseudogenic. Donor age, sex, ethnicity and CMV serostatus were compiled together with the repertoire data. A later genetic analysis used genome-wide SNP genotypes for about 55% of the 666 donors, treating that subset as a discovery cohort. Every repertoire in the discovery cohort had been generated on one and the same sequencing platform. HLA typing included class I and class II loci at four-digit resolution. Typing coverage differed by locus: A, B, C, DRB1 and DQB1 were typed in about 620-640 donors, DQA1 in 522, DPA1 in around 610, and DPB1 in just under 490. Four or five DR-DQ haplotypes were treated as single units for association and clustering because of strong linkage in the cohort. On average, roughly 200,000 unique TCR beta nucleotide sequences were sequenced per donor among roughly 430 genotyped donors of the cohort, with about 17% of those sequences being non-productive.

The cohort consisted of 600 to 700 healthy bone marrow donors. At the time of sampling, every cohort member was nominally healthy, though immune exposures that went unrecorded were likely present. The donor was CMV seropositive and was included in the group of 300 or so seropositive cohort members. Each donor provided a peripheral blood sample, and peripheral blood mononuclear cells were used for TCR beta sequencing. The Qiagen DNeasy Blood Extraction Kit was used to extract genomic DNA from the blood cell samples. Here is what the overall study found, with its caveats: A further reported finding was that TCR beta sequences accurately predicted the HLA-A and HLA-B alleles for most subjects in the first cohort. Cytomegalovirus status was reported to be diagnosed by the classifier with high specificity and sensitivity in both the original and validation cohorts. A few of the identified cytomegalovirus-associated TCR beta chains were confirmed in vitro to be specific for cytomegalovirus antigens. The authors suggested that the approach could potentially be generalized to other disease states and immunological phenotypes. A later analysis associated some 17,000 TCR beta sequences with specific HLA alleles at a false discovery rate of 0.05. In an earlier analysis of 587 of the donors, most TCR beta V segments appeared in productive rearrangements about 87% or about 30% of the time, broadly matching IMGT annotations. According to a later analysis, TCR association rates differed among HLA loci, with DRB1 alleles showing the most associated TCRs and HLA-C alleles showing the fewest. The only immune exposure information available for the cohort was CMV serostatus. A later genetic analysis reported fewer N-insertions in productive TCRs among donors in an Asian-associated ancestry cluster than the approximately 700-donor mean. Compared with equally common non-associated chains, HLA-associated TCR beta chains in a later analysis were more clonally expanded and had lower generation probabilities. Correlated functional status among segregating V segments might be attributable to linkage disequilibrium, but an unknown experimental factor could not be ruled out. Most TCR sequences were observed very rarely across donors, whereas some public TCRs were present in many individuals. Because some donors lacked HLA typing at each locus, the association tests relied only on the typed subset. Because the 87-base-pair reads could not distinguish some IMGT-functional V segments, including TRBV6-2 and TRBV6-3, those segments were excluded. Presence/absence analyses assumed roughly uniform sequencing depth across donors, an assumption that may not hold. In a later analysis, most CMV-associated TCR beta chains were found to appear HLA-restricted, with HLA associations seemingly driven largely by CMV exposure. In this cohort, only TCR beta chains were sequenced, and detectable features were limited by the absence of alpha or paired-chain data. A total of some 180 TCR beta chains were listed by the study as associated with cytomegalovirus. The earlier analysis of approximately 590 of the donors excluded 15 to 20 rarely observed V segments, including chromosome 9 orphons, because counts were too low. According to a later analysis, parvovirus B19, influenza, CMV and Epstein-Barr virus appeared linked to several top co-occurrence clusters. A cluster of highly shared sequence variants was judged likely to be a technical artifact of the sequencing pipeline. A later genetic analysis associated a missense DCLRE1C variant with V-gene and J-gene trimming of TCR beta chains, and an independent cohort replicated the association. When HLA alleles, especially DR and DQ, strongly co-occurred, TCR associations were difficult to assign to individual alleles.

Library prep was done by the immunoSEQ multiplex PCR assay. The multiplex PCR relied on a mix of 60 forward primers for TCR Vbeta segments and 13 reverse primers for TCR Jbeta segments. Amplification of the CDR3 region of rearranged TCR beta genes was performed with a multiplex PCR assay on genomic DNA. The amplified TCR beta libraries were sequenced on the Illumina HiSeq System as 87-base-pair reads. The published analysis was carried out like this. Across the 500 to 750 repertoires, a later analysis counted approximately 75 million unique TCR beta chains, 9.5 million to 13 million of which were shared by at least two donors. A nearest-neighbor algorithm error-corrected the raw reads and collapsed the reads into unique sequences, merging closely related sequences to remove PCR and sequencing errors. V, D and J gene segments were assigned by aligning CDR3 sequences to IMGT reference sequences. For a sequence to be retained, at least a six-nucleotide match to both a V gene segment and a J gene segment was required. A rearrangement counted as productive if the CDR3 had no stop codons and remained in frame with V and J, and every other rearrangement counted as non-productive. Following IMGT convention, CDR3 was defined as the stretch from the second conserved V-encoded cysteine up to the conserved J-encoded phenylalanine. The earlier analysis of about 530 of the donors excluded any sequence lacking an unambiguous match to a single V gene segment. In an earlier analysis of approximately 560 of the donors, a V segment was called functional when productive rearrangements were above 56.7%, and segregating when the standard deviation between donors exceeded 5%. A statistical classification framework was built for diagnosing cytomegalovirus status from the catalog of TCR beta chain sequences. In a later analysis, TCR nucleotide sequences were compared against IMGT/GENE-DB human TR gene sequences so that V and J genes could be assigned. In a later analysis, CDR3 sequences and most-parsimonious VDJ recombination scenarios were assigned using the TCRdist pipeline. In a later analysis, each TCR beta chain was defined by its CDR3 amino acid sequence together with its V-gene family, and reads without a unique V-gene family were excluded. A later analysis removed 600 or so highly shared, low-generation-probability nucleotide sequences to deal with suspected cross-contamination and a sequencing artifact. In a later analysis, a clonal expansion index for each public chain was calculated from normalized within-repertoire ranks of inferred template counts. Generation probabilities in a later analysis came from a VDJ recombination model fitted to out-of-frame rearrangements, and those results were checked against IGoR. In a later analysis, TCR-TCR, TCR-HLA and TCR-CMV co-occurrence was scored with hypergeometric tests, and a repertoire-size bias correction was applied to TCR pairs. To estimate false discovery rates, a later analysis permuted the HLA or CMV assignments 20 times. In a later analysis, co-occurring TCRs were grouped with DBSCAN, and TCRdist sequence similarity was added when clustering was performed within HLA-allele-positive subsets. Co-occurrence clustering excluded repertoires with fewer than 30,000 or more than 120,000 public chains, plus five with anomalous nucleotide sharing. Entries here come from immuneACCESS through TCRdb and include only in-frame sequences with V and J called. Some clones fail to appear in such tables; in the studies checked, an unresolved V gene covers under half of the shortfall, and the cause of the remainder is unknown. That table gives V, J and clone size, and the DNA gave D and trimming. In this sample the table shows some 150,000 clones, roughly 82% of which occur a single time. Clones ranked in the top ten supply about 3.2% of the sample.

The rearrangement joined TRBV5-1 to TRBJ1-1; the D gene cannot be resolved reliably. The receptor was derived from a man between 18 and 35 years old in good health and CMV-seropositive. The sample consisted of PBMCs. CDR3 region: CASSLGAVGNTEAFF. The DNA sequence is TGCGCCAGCAGCTTGGGAGCGGTAGGCAACACTGAAGCTTTCTTT.